This T cell receptor beta chain was recorded in a study of blood T cell repertoires in COVID-19. The wider study: The origin of the acute and convalescent COVID-19 samples was the United States, Italy and Spain.

V shed 4 bases, J shed 2 bases, and the junction held 6 bases outside the gene matches. This CDR3 has 15 residues. Germline V gene data show CDR1 as SGHAT and CDR2 as FQNNGV. Profiling relied on immunoSEQ multiplex PCR, and the TCRdb table lists in-frame clones only, not all of them. The table lists some 150,000 clones, roughly 85% of them singletons. This chain connects TRBV11-2 to TRBJ2-3, with 7 bases matching TRBD2. The specimen was peripheral blood. This TCR came from a human donor with acute or convalescent COVID-19. The donor label of this sample is uncertain. CDR3 in DNA: TGTGCCAGCAGCTCACTGGGAGGGGACACAGATACGCAGTATTTT. It codes for CASSSLGGDTDTQYF.